This T cell receptor (beta chain) was obtained from a study of blood T cell repertoires in COVID-19 (dated by TCRdb to between 2020 and 2021). With regard to the full study: The collaborator samples originated in the United States, Italy and Spain and spanned the acute and convalescent phases of COVID-19. The dataset comprised deeply sampled blood TCRbeta repertoires from subjects exposed to, actively infected with, or recovered from COVID-19. The repertoires were made available in a free public database intended to serve as a resource for research on the immune response to SARS-CoV-2. A de-identified subject ID, COVID-19 status, age in years and sex were almost always included in the sample metadata. Samples were obtained from the ongoing ImmuneRACE study (first 160 participants) and from over a thousand subjects provided by 6 global collaborators. The prospective study material was composed of cDNA or gDNA derived from T cells, B-cell-depleted T cells, or PBMCs. Where available, HLA class I and class II types were obtained from metadata supplied by the sample provider rather than from assay-based typing. Study-wide findings and limitations: How much clinical and demographic metadata was included differed by source and by participant, and the metadata was provided uncurated.

In regard to this clone: It has no known antigen specificity. Base qualities are not provided; no much larger clone lies one nucleotide away.

One collaborating source in Seattle enrolled patients while the patients were actively infected and followed the patients over time throughout the course of disease. Each collaborating institution followed its own protocols to collect whole blood in K2EDTA tubes. For TCRbeta analysis, collaborators shipped samples in one of three forms: frozen whole blood, isolated PBMCs, or DNA extracted from either of those sample types. The immunoSEQ Assay, a bias-controlled multiplex PCR, was used to amplify TCRbeta CDR3 regions from genomic DNA. Per the original workflow: Within the assay, amplification of reference gene primers was used to estimate how many nucleated cells each sample contained. To quantify the absolute abundance of each unique TCRbeta CDR3 rearrangement, sequence reads were collapsed and filtered. For each sample, productive Simpson clonality was calculated as the square root of Simpson's diversity index across productive rearrangements. The clones in this table, taken by TCRdb from immuneACCESS, are in-frame only. Not every clone is retained; where verified, under half of the shortfall comes from an unresolved V gene, and the cause of the rest is unknown. V and J calls and clone size come straight from that table; D and trimming were deduced from the DNA. Counted in this sample were hundreds of thousands of clones; around nine tenths of them appeared once. 11% of the sample rests with the top ten.

Between the V and J ends, shortened by 7 bases and 2 bases respectively, the junction contains 12 bases. Inclusive of the bounding cysteine and phenylalanine, the CDR3 is 14 residues long. CDR3 DNA is the only sequence kept; it has 42 bases, read in frame from the first base. CDR1 LGHDT and CDR2 YNNKEL are derived from the germline V gene (reference sequence). The sequence joins TRBV3-1 (or the pseudogene TRBV3-2) to TRBJ1-3, with the D gene call left open. The sequence came from a woman in her twenties or thirties with COVID-19, enrolled during active disease. The source material was peripheral blood. The CDR3 corresponds to CASTLSRAGNTIYF. The base sequence is TGTGCCAGCACCCTATCTCGGGCTGGAAACACCATATATTTT.